This entry concerns a single TCR beta chain. Authors' methods: Amplification from reference gene primers served as the basis for estimated nucleated cell counts. TCRdb's table, derived via immunoSEQ multiplex PCR, lists solely in-frame clones and lacks some. The V and J calls and clone size come from that table; D and trimming were worked out from the DNA. Of some 210,000 clones detected, 89% appear once; the ten largest clones hold 4% to 5.5%. CDR1 is ENHRY and CDR2 is SYGVKD in the germline V gene. Trimming at V came to 9 bases and at J to 2 bases, leaving 3 bases not matched to a gene. The CDR3 contains 14 residues. The entry originates in a study of blood T cell repertoires in COVID-19. The overall study: Collection of acute and convalescent COVID-19 samples took place in the United States, Italy and Spain. Sources were T cells, B-cell-depleted T cells, or PBMCs; the material itself was cDNA or gDNA.

The sequenced sample was peripheral blood. This clonotype was sampled from a woman aged 40 to 50 with acute or convalescent COVID-19. The chain combines TRBV10-3 with TRBJ1-3, with 11 bases aligning to TRBD1. The CDR3 here is CAIQGQGAGNTIYF. DNA of the CDR3: TGTGCCATACAGGGACAGGGGGCTGGAAACACCATATATTTT.